This T cell receptor (beta chain) was obtained from a study of blood T cell repertoires in COVID-19. Study summary: Both acute and convalescent COVID-19 samples were obtained from the United States, Italy and Spain.

Original analysis: Reference gene primer amplification gave nucleated cell count estimates. Here immunoSEQ multiplex PCR was the method, and the copy in TCRdb shows in-frame clones only, minus some. Clone size and the V and J calls come from that table; the DNA yielded D and trimming. The sample includes approximately 240,000 clones, more than 65% seen only once; the top ten take 3% to 4%. The CDR3 is made up of 14 amino acids. Germline V gene data show CDR1 as SGHRS and CDR2 as YFSETQ. Trimming stripped 3 bases from V and 7 bases from J, with 11 bases between. The receptor was derived from a woman aged 40 to 50 with active or convalescent COVID-19. The source material was peripheral blood. J is TRBJ1-6 and V is TRBV5-1; weak D call: TRBD1 (6 bases). The CDR3 sequence is CASSSQGQNSPLHF. CDR3 nucleotide sequence: TGCGCCAGCAGCTCACAGGGTCAAAATTCACCCCTCCACTTT.